One sample yielded the 26 T cell receptor beta chains listed below, sequenced in a study of blood T cell repertoires in COVID-19. TCRdb keeps only in-frame clones here, not all; method: immunoSEQ multiplex PCR. The table shows roughly 240,000 clones, with about 87% occurring only once. Sequencing input: PBMCs or T cells enriched from blood (not recorded which). Receptors originate from a young woman with acute COVID-19.

The chain couples TRBV5-6 to TRBJ2-5; 12 nucleotides agree with TRBD2. Germline CDR1 SGHDT, CDR2 YYEEEE. The CDR3 sequence is 16 residues long. J lost 3 bases, V lost 2 bases, and 5 bases had no gene match. For the CDR3, the DNA is TGTGCCAGCAGCTTTGGGACTAGCGGGTCAAAAGAGACCCAGTACTTC. Residues: CASSFGTSGSKETQYF.

V usage is TRBV5-6 and J usage is TRBJ2-3, with D hard to call. V was clipped by 2 bases and J by 0 bases, with 13 bases between them. The length of the CDR3 is 16 residues. Germline-derived CDR1 and CDR2 are SGHDT and YYEEEE. CDR3 DNA: TGTGCCAGCAGCTTTGGCCTTGGGCAGAGCACAGATACGCAGTATTTT. It translates to CASSFGLGQSTDTQYF.

The rearrangement uses TRBV10-3 and TRBJ2-1, with TRBD2 matching over 8 bases. CDR1 and CDR2 (germline): ENHRY, SYGVKD. The CDR3 is 15 amino acids. V shed 7 bases, J shed 8 bases, and the junction held 13 bases outside the gene matches. CDR3 amino acids: CAITSTGGAGDEQFF. The CDR3 DNA sequence: TGTGCCATCACCTCAACCGGGGGAGCGGGGGATGAGCAGTTCTTC.

This clone has only a few counts. Its ends do not fully match the called genes, so a read error is possible. Other nucleotide sequences from this sample produce the same CDR3. V is TRBV7-7 and J is TRBJ2-1; D possibly corresponds to TRBD2 (5 bases). CDR3 size: 15 residues. Germline assignment: CDR1 SSHAT and CDR2 FNYEAQ (reference sequence). CDR3 DNA: TGTGCTAGCAGCTTAACGGGGAGCTCCTACAATGAGCAGTTCTTC. This codes for CASSLTGSSYNEQFF.

V usage is TRBV4-1 and J usage is TRBJ1-6, with D unclear. Germline-derived CDR1 and CDR2 are MGHRA and YSYEKL. Trimming left V 0 bases short and J 7 bases short, with 10 bases between. This CDR3 region has 15 residues. The CDR3 here is CASSQDLGGNSPLHF. The CDR3, as DNA: TGCGCCAGCAGCCAAGATCTTGGAGGAAATTCACCCCTCCACTTT.

This clone appeared a few times. The chain joins TRBV6-2 or TRBV6-3 to TRBJ2-3, with 7 nucleotides matching TRBD2. This CDR3 has 15 amino acids. Looked up from germline, CDR1 is MNHEY and CDR2 is SVGEGT. The V and J ends lost 6 bases and 4 bases, in that order; junction bases with no gene match: 10. CDR3: CASSPLGGGSDTQYF. DNA of the CDR3: TGTGCCAGCAGCCCCTTGGGGGGGGGATCAGATACGCAGTATTTT.

CDR3 nucleotide sequence: TGTGCCAGCAGTTTCATGACTACGAGGGAGCAGTACTTC. Translating gives CASSFMTTREQYF. This chain joins TRBV12-3 or TRBV12-4 and TRBJ2-7; TRBD2 might be the D (5 bases). The CDR3 has 13 amino acids. V lost 3 bases to trimming and J lost 7 bases, with 13 bases between them.

This clone was detected once. V gene TRBV5-1 combines with J gene TRBJ2-1; 7 positions match TRBD2. The germline V gene encodes CDR1 SGHRS and CDR2 YFSETQ. The trim removed 5 bases at V and 3 bases at J, leaving 2 bases unmatched. The CDR3 has 13 residues. DNA of the CDR3: TGCGCCAGCAGTCTAGCGGTCTACAATGAGCAGTTCTTC. It is translated as CASSLAVYNEQFF.

The chain links TRBV24-1 to TRBJ2-1; 9 bases agree with TRBD1. Germline values: CDR1 KGHDR, CDR2 SFDVKD. Unmatched junction bases numbered 3, after V lost 4 bases and J lost 3 bases. This CDR3 is built from 15 residues. The CDR3 DNA follows: TGTGCCACCAGTGACCCGGGACAGGGCTACAATGAGCAGTTCTTC. Translating gives CATSDPGQGYNEQFF.

The chain combines TRBV24-1 with TRBJ2-3, with 9 bases identical to TRBD2. The CDR3 has 18 residues. Germline values: CDR1 KGHDR, CDR2 SFDVKD. With V trimmed by 3 bases and J by 1 base, 10 bases remained unmatched. CDR3 nucleotide sequence: TGTGCCACCAGTGATGCGTCGCGAGCGGGGGGACGCACAGATACGCAGTATTTT. Translation gives CATSDASRAGGRTDTQYF.

The chain is built from TRBV20-1 and TRBJ1-5, with 7 bases that match TRBD1. Trimming took 3 bases from V and 3 from J; bases not matched to a gene: 8. The CDR3 runs to 15 residues. CDR1 is DFQATT and CDR2 is SNEGSKA in the germline V gene (reference sequence). Here the CDR3 reads CSASRGQLINQPQHF. As DNA, the CDR3 is TGCAGTGCTAGTAGGGGGCAACTTATCAATCAGCCCCAGCATTTT.

This chain connects TRBV27 to TRBJ2-5, with 12 bases matching TRBD1. V was clipped by 4 bases and J by 2 bases; unmatched bases: 2. Germline V gene lookup returns CDR1 MNHEY and CDR2 SMNVEV (reference sequence). CDR3 length: 15 amino acids. The CDR3 DNA sequence: TGTGCCAGCAGTTGGGACAGGGGGCGGCAAGAGACCCAGTACTTC. Its protein is CASSWDRGRQETQYF.

The rearrangement links TRBV5-1 to TRBJ1-1, with a tentative D call TRBD1 (6 bases). The V end lost 2 bases, the J end lost 1 base, and 12 bases lay between the germline ends. Per the germline V gene, CDR1 is SGHRS and CDR2 is YFSETQ. This CDR3 has 15 residues. The CDR3 coding sequence is TGCGCCAGCAGCTTTATACAGGGAGCGAACACTGAAGCTTTCTTT. Encoded protein: CASSFIQGANTEAFF. The complete variable domain, with remaining parts taken from reference TRBV5-1 and TRBJ1-1, reads KAGVTQTPRYLIKTRGQQVTLSCSPISGHRSVSWYQQTPGQGLQFLFEYFSETQRNKGNFPGRFSGRQFSNSRSEMNVSTLELGDSALYLCASSFIQGANTEAFFGQGTRLTVV.

This clone came up a few times. This chain joins TRBV4-1 and TRBJ1-2; 7 bases match TRBD1. J gave up 6 bases and V 2 bases, and 9 bases lay outside the gene matches. The length of the CDR3 is 15 residues. Germline CDR1 reads MGHRA; CDR2 reads YSYEKL. The CDR3 nucleotides are TGCGCCAGCAGCCAATACAGGGGTTCTATGGATGGCTACACCTTC. It is translated as CASSQYRGSMDGYTF.

This clone was detected once. V is TRBV5-6 and J is TRBJ2-7, with a possible D match to TRBD1 (6 bases). V was pared by 5 bases and J by 4 bases, with 13 bases between. The CDR3 extends over 13 amino acids. CDR1 is SGHDT, CDR2 YYEEEE, per germline. The DNA of the CDR3 is TGTGCCAGCAGGCCGGGACACCATTACGAGCAGTACTTC. Protein sequence: CASRPGHHYEQYF.

This sequence joins TRBV3-1 (or the pseudogene TRBV3-2) and TRBJ1-6, with 7 bases identical to TRBD1. J was trimmed by 8 bases and V by 2 bases; bases with no gene match: 3. In germline, CDR1 is LGHDT, CDR2 YNNKEL (reference sequence). The CDR3 length is 14 residues. CDR3 region: CASSQLQGDSPLHF. The CDR3 nucleotides are TGTGCCAGCAGCCAACTCCAGGGGGATTCACCCCTCCACTTT.

J is TRBJ1-2 and V is TRBV28; unclear D gene. In germline, CDR1 is MDHEN, CDR2 SYDVKM. V dropped 2 bases and J dropped 7 bases, with 11 bases sitting between them. This CDR3 is 13 amino acids long. CDR3 loop: CASSLPSILGYTF. The CDR3, as DNA: TGTGCCAGCAGTTTACCTAGCATTCTTGGCTACACCTTC.

The rearrangement links TRBV6-6 to TRBJ1-6; TRBD1 aligns across 9 bases. The J segment lost 4 bases and the V segment lost 6 bases, leaving 7 bases of the junction unmatched. Germline V gives CDR1 MNHNY, CDR2 SVGAGI (reference sequence). The CDR3 consists of 16 residues. CDR3 in amino acids: CASSQTGGTYNSPLHF. In nucleotides, the CDR3 is TGTGCCAGCAGCCAGACAGGGGGGACATATAATTCACCCCTCCACTTT.

The CDR3 loop reads CASSPRGGADTQYF. The CDR3 region has the DNA TGTGCCAGCAGCCCGAGGGGGGGGGCAGATACGCAGTATTTT. The J gene is TRBJ2-3, the V gene TRBV11-2, with a weak D call TRBD2 (7 bases). Per germline, CDR1 SGHAT and CDR2 FQNNGV. V shed 5 bases and J shed 4 bases, with 13 bases lying between them. The CDR3 has 14 residues.

V usage is TRBV5-6 and J usage is TRBJ1-1, with 10 bases aligning to TRBD1. V gave up 4 bases and J gave up 2 bases; unmatched junction bases: 11. Germline-derived CDR1 and CDR2 are SGHDT and YYEEEE. The CDR3 spans 17 residues. The CDR3 sequence: CASSPDRGTVVNTEAFF. The CDR3 DNA is TGTGCCAGCAGCCCGGACAGGGGGACGGTAGTCAACACTGAAGCTTTCTTT.

The rearrangement links TRBV4-1 to TRBJ2-5; 7 bases agree with TRBD1. V shed 1 base, J shed 5 bases, and the junction held 16 bases outside the gene matches. There are 18 residues in the CDR3. The germline V gene has CDR1 MGHRA and CDR2 YSYEKL. DNA of the CDR3: TGCGCCAGCAGCCAAGGGGTCGACAGGGAACTCTCGGTCGAGACCCAGTACTTC. Amino acid sequence: CASSQGVDRELSVETQYF.

This chain links TRBV7-6 with TRBJ2-7, with D possibly TRBD1 on 7 matching bases. The CDR3 contains 14 residues. V was shortened by 7 bases and J by 4 bases, with 17 bases between the two germline ends. Germline loops: CDR1 SGHVS, CDR2 FNYEAQ. The DNA of the CDR3 is TGTGCCAGCAAATCCGGAGGGGGCGCGTACGAGCAGTACTTC. Translation gives CASKSGGGAYEQYF.

This clone was found once. This chain links TRBV20-1 with TRBJ2-7; the match to TRBD2 covers 10 bases. Germline V gene sequence: CDR1 DFQATT, CDR2 SNEGSKA (reference sequence). This CDR3 comprises 15 residues. After removal of 3 bases from V and 4 bases from J, the junction contained 9 bases not matched to a gene. CDR3 loop: CSASREGLATYEQYF. In nucleotides, the CDR3 is TGCAGTGCTAGTCGAGAGGGACTAGCGACTTACGAGCAGTACTTC.

The J gene is TRBJ1-4, the V gene TRBV27; TRBD1 aligns across 8 bases. Germline CDR1 and CDR2: MNHEY and SMNVEV (reference sequence). The CDR3 extends over 15 amino acids. V gave up 5 bases and J gave up 5 bases; unmatched junction bases: 7. The CDR3 here is CASSPRDRSNEKLFF. The CDR3 DNA follows: TGTGCCAGCAGTCCCCGGGACAGGTCGAATGAAAAACTGTTTTTT. Full variable domain (outside the CDR3, taken from reference TRBV27 and TRBJ1-4): EAQVTQNPRYLITVTGKKLTVTCSQNMNHEYMSWYRQDPGLGLRQIYYSMNVEVTDKGDVPEGYKVSRKEKRNFPLILESPSPNQTSLYFCASSPRDRSNEKLFFGSGTQLSVL.

In its sample, this clone was seen once. The chain joins TRBV11-3 to TRBJ2-2; 7 bases are a match to TRBD1. V shed 0 bases, J shed 2 bases, and the junction held 9 bases outside the gene matches. From germline, CDR1 is SGHNT and CDR2 YENEEA. This CDR3 spans 18 amino acids. DNA of the CDR3: TGTGCCAGCAGCTTAGAATCCCGGGACAGAGGCAACACCGGGGAGCTGTTTTTT. Protein product: CASSLESRDRGNTGELFF.

The chain combines TRBV6-2 or TRBV6-3 with TRBJ1-2; 8 bases fit TRBD1. Germline assignment: CDR1 MNHEY and CDR2 SVGEGT. Losses at the gene ends were 0 bases for V and 8 bases for J; bases not matched to a gene: 2. The length of the CDR3 is 13 residues. The CDR3 coding sequence is TGTGCCAGCAGTTACTCGTCAGGGGGCGGCTACACCTTC. It translates to CASSYSSGGGYTF.